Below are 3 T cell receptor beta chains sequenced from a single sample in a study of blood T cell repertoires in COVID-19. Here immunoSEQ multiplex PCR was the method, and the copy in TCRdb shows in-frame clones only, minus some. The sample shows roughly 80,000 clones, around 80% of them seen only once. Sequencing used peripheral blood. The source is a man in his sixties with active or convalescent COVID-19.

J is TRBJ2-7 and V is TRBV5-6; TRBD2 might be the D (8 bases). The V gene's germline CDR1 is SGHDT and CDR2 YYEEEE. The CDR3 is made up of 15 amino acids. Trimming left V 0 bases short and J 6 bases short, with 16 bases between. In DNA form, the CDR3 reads TGTGCCAGCAGCTTGGCGGGAGGGGGCCCCTCCGAGCAGTACTTC. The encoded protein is CASSLAGGGPSEQYF.

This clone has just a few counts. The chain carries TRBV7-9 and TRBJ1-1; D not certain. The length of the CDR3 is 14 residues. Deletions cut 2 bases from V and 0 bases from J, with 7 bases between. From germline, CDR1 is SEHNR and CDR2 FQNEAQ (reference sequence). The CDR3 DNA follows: TGTGCCAGCAGCTTATATGTTCTGAACACTGAAGCTTTCTTT. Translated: CASSLYVLNTEAFF.

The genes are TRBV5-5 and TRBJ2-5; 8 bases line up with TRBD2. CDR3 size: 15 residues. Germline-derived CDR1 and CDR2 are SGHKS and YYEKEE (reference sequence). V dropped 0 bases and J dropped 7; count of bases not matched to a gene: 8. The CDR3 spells CASSLEAGGIMTQYF. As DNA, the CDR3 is TGTGCCAGCAGCTTGGAGGCGGGGGGAATTATGACCCAGTACTTC.